Only a few counts were recorded for the clone carrying this T cell receptor (beta chain). The antigen is not known. V gave up 5 bases and J gave up 8 bases, with 13 bases separating them. Germline CDR1 is MDHEN and CDR2 is SYDVKM. This CDR3 is 13 amino acids long. PCR used 60 Vbeta primers and 13 Jbeta primers. TCRdb's table, derived via immunoSEQ multiplex PCR, lists solely in-frame clones and lacks some. The sample comprises 95,000 to 150,000 clones, about 8% of which are singletons, and about 6% rests with the top ten. The data are from a study of cytomegalovirus exposure and HLA in healthy donors. Study-level findings and limits: There were several of the most significant clusters that appeared linked to common viral pathogens in a later analysis. In a later analysis, at a false discovery rate of 0.05, roughly 16,000 TCR beta sequences matched HLA alleles. Excluded were some V segments that proved indistinguishable, including TRBV6-2 and TRBV6-3.

The origin of this receptor is a woman between 40 and 55 years old in good health and CMV-seropositive. Material: PBMCs. The chain uses TRBV28 and TRBJ1-5; D gene unclear. This CDR3 reads CASSPPNSEPQHF. CDR3 sequence (DNA): TGTGCCAGCAGTCCACCGAACTCGGAGCCCCAGCATTTT.